A single sample gave rise to the 28 T cell receptor beta chains below, sequenced in a study of blood T cell repertoires in COVID-19. The assay was immunoSEQ multiplex PCR, and TCRdb's table has in-frame clones only and misses some. The sample has under 300,000 clones, 88% seen once. The sample comprised peripheral blood. These receptor sequences come from a woman in her thirties or forties who had recovered from COVID-19.

V and J are TRBV4-2 and TRBJ1-2; perhaps TRBD1 as D (5 bases). The V gene's germline CDR1 is LGHNA and CDR2 YNFKEQ. V dropped 0 bases and J dropped 4 bases, with 12 bases sitting between them. This CDR3 has 15 amino acids. The CDR3 DNA is TGTGCCAGCAGCCAAGATCTCCAGGGCAGCTATGGCTACACCTTC. Its protein product is CASSQDLQGSYGYTF.

This clone occurred once. V gene TRBV19 combines with J gene TRBJ2-1, with D possibly matching TRBD2 (6 bases). Deletions cut 5 bases from V and 9 bases from J, with 11 bases between. CDR1 and CDR2 from the germline V gene are LNHDA and SQIVND (reference sequence). The CDR3 extends over 12 amino acids. The CDR3 protein is CASSRESREQFF. The CDR3 DNA is TGTGCCAGTAGTCGGGAGTCGCGTGAGCAGTTCTTC.

The rearrangement links TRBV9 to TRBJ1-1, with a weak D call TRBD1 (5 bases). The CDR3 is 16 residues long. CDR1 is SGDLS and CDR2 is YYNGEE in the germline V gene. The V gene lost 3 bases and the J gene lost 5 bases, with 20 bases spanning the gap. The CDR3 region is CASSDTRRTGGTEAFF. The CDR3 coding sequence is TGTGCCAGCAGCGACACCCGACGGACCGGGGGGACTGAAGCTTTCTTT. Variable domain in full (rest from reference TRBV9 and TRBJ1-1): DSGVTQTPKHLITATGQRVTLRCSPRSGDLSVYWYQQSLDQGLQFLIQYYNGEERAKGNILERFSAQQFPDLHSELNLSSLELGDSALYFCASSDTRRTGGTEAFFGQGTRLTVV.

This chain uses TRBV30 with TRBJ2-2; the match to TRBD2 covers 8 bases. The V segment lost 2 bases and the J segment 6 bases; nucleotides outside the gene matches: 11. Germline assignment: CDR1 GTSNPN and CDR2 SVGIG (reference sequence). The CDR3 is 16 residues long. In DNA form, the CDR3 reads TGTGCCTGGAGTTGGTACGGCCTAGCGGGCGCCGGGGAGCTGTTTTTT. It encodes CAWSWYGLAGAGELFF.

The chain couples TRBV24-1 to TRBJ2-1; TRBD2 matches 8 bases. The CDR3 sequence is 13 residues long. The J segment lost 4 bases and the V segment lost 6 bases, leaving 1 base of the junction unmatched. Germline V CDR1 and CDR2: KGHDR, SFDVKD. CDR3 region: CATSPGGYNEQFF. As DNA, the CDR3 is TGTGCCACCAGTCCGGGAGGGTACAATGAGCAGTTCTTC.

The chain couples TRBV9 to TRBJ1-2; 7 bases fit TRBD1. This CDR3 comprises 15 residues. Unmatched junction bases numbered 5, after V lost 1 base and J lost 2 bases. CDR1 SGDLS and CDR2 YYNGEE come from the germline V gene. The CDR3 sequence: CASSVIGDRNYGYTF. CDR3 coding DNA: TGTGCCAGCAGCGTAATAGGGGACAGAAACTATGGCTACACCTTC.

The chain employs TRBV5-4 and TRBJ1-2; a weak D match, TRBD1 (5 bases). Germline assignment: CDR1 SGHNT and CDR2 YYREEE (reference sequence). The V gene lost 4 bases and the J gene lost 4 bases, with 14 bases spanning the gap. The CDR3 is 14 amino acids. The CDR3 sequence: CASSPGTPGYGYTF. CDR3 DNA sequence: TGTGCCAGCAGCCCCGGGACTCCAGGCTATGGCTACACCTTC.

The rearrangement uses TRBV7-6 and TRBJ2-2, with 11 bases that match TRBD2. The CDR3 contains 19 residues. With V trimmed by 5 bases and J by 5 bases, 16 bases remained unmatched. Germline V gene data show CDR1 as SGHVS and CDR2 as FNYEAQ. CDR3 region: CASSPPLAGVGIGTGELFF. CDR3 coding DNA: TGTGCCAGCAGCCCGCCACTAGCGGGAGTGGGGATTGGTACCGGGGAGCTGTTTTTT.

The chain links TRBV30 to TRBJ1-5, with D hard to call. This CDR3 spans 13 amino acids. V lost 0 bases and J 5 bases, leaving 8 bases between the germline ends. In germline, CDR1 is GTSNPN, CDR2 SVGIG (reference sequence). CDR3 residues: CAWSVQQDQPQHF. The CDR3 DNA follows: TGTGCCTGGAGTGTACAGCAGGATCAGCCCCAGCATTTT.

The V call is TRBV25-1, the J call TRBJ2-7; 7 nucleotides align to TRBD2. The germline V gene encodes CDR1 MGHDK and CDR2 SYGVNS. The CDR3 spans 17 residues. V was pared by 0 bases and J by 1 base, with 9 bases of the junction left unmatched. The CDR3 here is CASSEYSGGGISYEQYF. CDR3 nucleotides: TGTGCCAGCAGTGAATATTCGGGGGGAGGGATATCCTACGAGCAGTACTTC.

The chain uses TRBV6-6 and TRBJ2-1, with 9 bases identical to TRBD2. The CDR3 runs to 15 residues. The germline V gene has CDR1 MNHNY and CDR2 SVGAGI (reference sequence). V shed 2 bases and J 7 bases; nucleotides not matched to a gene: 6. In nucleotides, the CDR3 is TGTGCCAGCAGTTACGGGACTAGCTGGCCTAATGAGCAGTTCTTC. It translates to CASSYGTSWPNEQFF.

The gene calls are TRBV7-3 and TRBJ2-3; a possible D gene is TRBD1 (6 bases). This CDR3 contains 15 residues. Germline CDR1 and CDR2: SGHTA and FQGTGA. V was cut by 4 bases and J by 2 bases, with 13 bases left in between. The chain's CDR3 is CASSSAGAYTDTQYF. The CDR3 bases are TGTGCCAGCAGCTCTGCAGGGGCTTACACAGATACGCAGTATTTT.

This chain uses TRBV19 with TRBJ1-3; D is unresolved. The CDR3 loop spans 13 amino acids. With 3 bases removed from V and 4 bases from J, the gap between germline ends came to 7 bases. Germline V gene sequence: CDR1 LNHDA, CDR2 SQIVND (reference sequence). The CDR3 nucleotides read TGTGCCAGTAGTATCCTCGGGGGAAACACCATATATTTT. Its protein product is CASSILGGNTIYF.

This sequence joins TRBV9 and TRBJ2-3; 9 bases fit TRBD2. The length of the CDR3 is 15 residues. Per germline, CDR1 SGDLS and CDR2 YYNGEE. V lost 3 bases and J lost 0; bases outside the gene matches: 2. As DNA, the CDR3 is TGTGCCAGCAGCGGACTAGCGGTGAGCACAGATACGCAGTATTTT. This encodes CASSGLAVSTDTQYF.

This clone was seen a single time. The J gene is TRBJ2-3, the V gene TRBV19, with 10 positions matching TRBD1. Trimming removed 9 bases from V and 5 bases from J; junction bases left unmatched: 14. Germline values: CDR1 LNHDA, CDR2 SQIVND (reference sequence). The CDR3 has 16 amino acids. DNA of the CDR3: TGTGCCAGCAAAGAGCGGGGGACAGGGGCCCGAGATACGCAGTATTTT. Protein: CASKERGTGARDTQYF.

Here the CDR3 reads CASSVGAGNQETQYF. The CDR3 DNA is TGTGCCAGCAGCGTAGGCGCGGGGAACCAAGAGACCCAGTACTTC. The chain carries TRBV9 and TRBJ2-5, with D tentatively TRBD2 (6 bases). The CDR3 spans 15 residues. V was shortened by 0 bases and J by 0 bases, with 9 bases between the two germline ends. CDR1 is SGDLS and CDR2 is YYNGEE in the germline V gene. Full variable domain (outside the CDR3, taken from reference TRBV9 and TRBJ2-5): DSGVTQTPKHLITATGQRVTLRCSPRSGDLSVYWYQQSLDQGLQFLIQYYNGEERAKGNILERFSAQQFPDLHSELNLSSLELGDSALYFCASSVGAGNQETQYFGPGTRLLVL.

The chain links TRBV2 to TRBJ2-1, with D perhaps matching TRBD2 (5 bases). The CDR3 runs 13 residues. Germline V gene data show CDR1 as SNHLY and CDR2 as FYNNEI. V gave up 7 bases and J gave up 8 bases, with 15 bases separating them. CDR3 sequence: CASTGLLGDEQFF. The CDR3 DNA is TGTGCCAGCACAGGACTCCTTGGGGATGAGCAGTTCTTC.

The J gene is TRBJ2-3, the V gene TRBV5-6; D is perhaps TRBD1 (5 bases). The CDR3 loop spans 12 amino acids. The germline gives CDR1 SGHDT, CDR2 YYEEEE. The V gene lost 4 bases and the J gene lost 6 bases, with 9 bases spanning the gap. The DNA of the CDR3 is TGTGCCAGCAGCCCCCCAGGGGATACGCAGTATTTT. Amino acid sequence: CASSPPGDTQYF.

The rearrangement joins TRBV19 to TRBJ2-7, with 9 nucleotides matching TRBD1. The length of the CDR3 is 12 residues. The germline V gene has CDR1 LNHDA and CDR2 SQIVND (reference sequence). With 7 bases clipped from V and 6 bases from J, the junction kept 4 bases outside the gene matches. As DNA, the CDR3 is TGTGCCAGTACCGCGGACAGGGGCGAGCAGTACGTC. Its translation is CASTADRGEQYV.

The genes are TRBV5-6 and TRBJ2-1; D uncertain. The CDR3 is 11 amino acids. CDR1 is SGHDT, CDR2 YYEEEE, per germline. Deletions cut 2 bases from V and 9 bases from J, with 6 bases between. The CDR3 sequence is CASSFGTEQFF. CDR3 DNA: TGTGCCAGCAGCTTTGGCACTGAGCAGTTCTTC. The variable domain in full, completed from reference TRBV5-6 and TRBJ2-1, reads DAGVTQSPTHLIKTRGQQVTLRCSPKSGHDTVSWYQQALGQGPQFIFQYYEEEERQRGNFPDRFSGHQFPNYSSELNVNALLLGDSALYLCASSFGTEQFFGPGTRLTVL.

The J gene is TRBJ1-4, the V gene TRBV5-4; a possible D gene is TRBD1 (6 bases). Germline values: CDR1 SGHNT, CDR2 YYREEE (reference sequence). V was clipped by 3 bases and J by 5 bases, with 14 bases between them. The CDR3 sequence is 15 residues long. CDR3 DNA: TGTGCCAGCAGCTCCCCTACAGGGCGGAATGAAAAACTGTTTTTT. Translated: CASSSPTGRNEKLFF.

This sequence joins TRBV6-5 and TRBJ2-7; D is undetermined. Germline V gives CDR1 MNHEY, CDR2 SVGAGI. CDR3 length: 13 residues. Trimming shortened V by 3 bases and J by 2 bases, and 8 bases separated the two germline ends. CDR3 sequence reads: CASSYRGTYEQYF. Written as DNA, the CDR3 is TGTGCCAGCAGTTATAGAGGAACCTACGAGCAGTACTTC.

The genes are TRBV21-1 and TRBJ2-7; TRBD2 is taken as the D call from the table, unchecked against the DNA. TRBV21-1 is deemed a pseudogene. This CDR3 region has 19 residues. The CDR3 nucleotides read TGTGCCAGCACCCCTTGGGCTAGCGGGAGGGGGGCGGGGCCCTACGAGCAGTACGTC. This sequence encodes CASTPWASGRGAGPYEQYV.

This clone appeared a single time. The V and J genes are TRBV5-1 and TRBJ2-7; D is possibly TRBD1 (6 bases). This CDR3 spans 12 amino acids. Trimming removed 1 base at V and 6 bases at J, with 8 bases between. Germline CDR1 and CDR2: SGHRS and YFSETQ. The CDR3 DNA follows: TGCGCCAGCAGCTTGCGGACAGTCGAGCAGTACGTC. Translation: CASSLRTVEQYV.

The chain joins TRBV29-1 to TRBJ1-4; D is perhaps TRBD1 (6 bases). The germline V gene encodes CDR1 SQVTM and CDR2 ANQGSEA. This CDR3 is built from 16 residues. Between the trimmed V and J ends, which lost 6 bases and 4 bases, there was a span of 21 bases. The CDR3: CSVATGGSFINEKLFF. In DNA, the CDR3 is TGCAGCGTGGCGACAGGTGGATCCTTCATTAATGAAAAACTGTTTTTT.

The V call is TRBV24-1, the J call TRBJ2-1; weak D call: TRBD2 (5 bases). This CDR3 contains 16 residues. Germline V gene sequence: CDR1 KGHDR, CDR2 SFDVKD. With 1 base removed from V and 1 base from J, the gap between germline ends came to 10 bases. The CDR3 loop is CATSDFVGGSYNEQFF. DNA for the CDR3: TGTGCCACCAGTGATTTTGTTGGCGGGTCCTACAATGAGCAGTTCTTC.

The rearrangement joins TRBV9 to TRBJ2-1; 14 bases are shared with TRBD2. Germline V gene sequence: CDR1 SGDLS, CDR2 YYNGEE. The ends lost 0 bases at V and 10 bases at J; junction bases unmatched: 12. The CDR3 covers 18 residues. CDR3 sequence (DNA): TGTGCCAGCAGCGTAGCCCCTAGACTAGCGGGAGGGCCTGGGGAGCAGTTCTTC. The encoded protein is CASSVAPRLAGGPGEQFF.

In its sample, this clone was seen once. The rearrangement links TRBV11-2 to TRBJ2-2; 8 bases match TRBD2. Germline V gene lookup returns CDR1 SGHAT and CDR2 FQNNGV. The CDR3 consists of 16 residues. Losses at the gene ends were 2 bases for V and 6 bases for J; bases not matched to a gene: 8. CDR3 sequence reads: CASSLFLAGMAGELFF. CDR3 in DNA: TGTGCCAGCAGCTTATTCCTAGCGGGCATGGCCGGGGAGCTGTTTTTT. Together with reference TRBV11-2 and TRBJ2-2, the CDR3 gives the full variable domain: EAGVAQSPRYKIIEKRQSVAFWCNPISGHATLYWYQQILGQGPKLLIQFQNNGVVDDSQLPKDRFSAERLKGVDSTLKIQPAKLEDSAVYLCASSLFLAGMAGELFFGEGSRLTVL.